The 21 T cell receptor beta chains below come from one sample, sequenced in a study of T cell repertoires in cytomegalovirus infection. Antigens for these TCRs are unknown. TCRdb independently ran MiXCR on the reads; one entry per CDR3 protein. The sample includes around 900,000 distinct CDR3 sequences, approximately 31% of them seen just once. The sample was cultured CD8+ T cells from PBMCs, taken from culture after CMV antigen stimulation. These receptors came from a human donor in good health (CMV status not recorded). Some clones in this sample may be carry-over from other donors' samples.

This clonotype showed up just a few times. The V and J genes are TRBV6-2 or TRBV6-3 and TRBJ1-1, with D possibly TRBD1 on 6 matching bases. Trimming removed 4 bases from V and 5 bases from J, with 14 bases in between. This CDR3 spans 14 amino acids. Germline CDR1 and CDR2: MNHEY and SVGEGT. The CDR3 DNA sequence: TGTGCCAGCAGTTGGAGCAGGGGAGAAACTGAAGCTTTCTTT. This sequence encodes CASSWSRGETEAFF.

The chain combines TRBV6-6 with TRBJ2-7, with D unresolved. Germline values: CDR1 MNHNY, CDR2 SVGAGI (reference sequence). There are 15 residues in the CDR3. V lost 4 bases, J lost 2 bases, and 15 bases lay in between. CDR3 sequence: CASSSTPRRAYEQYV. The CDR3, as DNA: TGTGCCAGCAGTTCCACCCCGCGTCGAGCCTACGAGCAGTACGTC.

There are many counts of this clonotype. This chain links TRBV7-9 with TRBJ2-3; D may be TRBD1 or TRBD2 (6 bases each). This CDR3 has 18 amino acids. Germline assignment: CDR1 SEHNR and CDR2 FQNEAQ (reference sequence). Trimming shortened V by 4 bases and J by 3 bases, and 23 bases separated the two germline ends. The CDR3 reads CASSSPTGAGTWTDTQYF. CDR3 nucleotides: TGTGCCAGCAGCTCGCCGACGGGGGCTGGAACCTGGACAGATACGCAGTATTTT.

This clonotype was recorded a few times. The chain is built from TRBV7-6 and TRBJ2-1; D is unclear. Germline V gene data show CDR1 as SGHVS and CDR2 as FNYEAQ. The germline V and J ends were trimmed by 1 base and 10 bases, with 8 bases remaining between them. The CDR3 sequence is 12 residues long. CDR3 residues: CASSLGSEEQFF. The DNA of the CDR3 is TGTGCCAGCAGCTTAGGTTCAGAAGAGCAGTTCTTC.

This rearrangement joins TRBV12-3 or TRBV12-4 to TRBJ1-3, with D hard to call. Trimming took off 6 bases at V and 4 bases at J, with 13 bases between the two ends. The CDR3 covers 14 residues. In DNA form, the CDR3 reads TGTGCCAGCAGCCGGACCCCCGGCGGAAACACCATATATTTT. Amino acid sequence: CASSRTPGGNTIYF.

The chain employs TRBV7-4 and TRBJ2-1, with a weak D call TRBD1 (6 bases). V was shortened by 3 bases and J by 4 bases, with 19 bases between the two germline ends. Germline values: CDR1 SGHVT, CDR2 SQSDAQ. The CDR3 is 17 amino acids. The CDR3 spells CASSFGGVGRRYNEQFF. The DNA for the CDR3 is TGTGCCAGCAGCTTTGGGGGCGTGGGCCGTAGGTACAATGAGCAGTTCTTC.

This clonotype was seen a handful of times. The CDR3 DNA is TGTGCCACCAGCAGAGATCGGGGGACATCTAATGAGCAGTTCTTC. It is translated as CATSRDRGTSNEQFF. V is TRBV15 and J is TRBJ2-1; perhaps D is TRBD1 or TRBD2 (6 bases each). This CDR3 is 15 amino acids long. The ends were cut back, 0 bases at V and 7 bases at J, with 13 bases in the middle. Germline values: CDR1 LNHNV, CDR2 YYDKDF (reference sequence).

The chain carries TRBV12-5 and TRBJ2-1; the match to TRBD1 covers 7 bases. The CDR3 extends over 16 amino acids. The junction had 6 bases not matched to a gene; V was cut back by 4 bases and J by 0 bases. CDR1 and CDR2 (germline): LGHNT, FRNRAP. CDR3 in amino acids: CASGYRQGPSYNEQFF. For the CDR3, the DNA is TGTGCTAGTGGTTATCGACAGGGCCCCTCCTACAATGAGCAGTTCTTC. Full variable domain (outside the CDR3, taken from reference TRBV12-5 and TRBJ2-1): DARVTQTPRHKVTEMGQEVTMRCQPILGHNTVFWYRQTMMQGLELLAYFRNRAPLDDSGMPKDRFSAEMPDATLATLKIQPSEPRDSAVYFCASGYRQGPSYNEQFFGPGTRLTVL.

The gene calls are TRBV10-3 and TRBJ1-1, with unresolved D. CDR1 and CDR2 from the germline V gene are ENHRY and SYGVKD. The CDR3 totals 12 residues. Trimming shortened V by 7 bases and J by 0 bases, and 6 bases separated the two germline ends. The chain's CDR3 is CAIKSMNTEAFF. As DNA, the CDR3 is TGTGCCATCAAATCCATGAACACTGAAGCTTTCTTT.

The rearrangement links TRBV6-5 to TRBJ1-6; possibly TRBD1 for D (6 bases). Germline V gives CDR1 MNHEY, CDR2 SVGAGI. Trimming removed 0 bases from V and 7 bases from J, with 10 bases in between. CDR3 length: 15 residues. In nucleotides, the CDR3 is TGTGCCAGCAGTTACTCTACAGGGATGAATTCACCCCTCCACTTT. This gives the protein CASSYSTGMNSPLHF.

The CDR3 is CASSHLPGAPSTEQYV. CDR3 nucleotides: TGCGCCAGCAGCCACCTCCCGGGGGCACCATCCACCGAGCAGTACGTC. The J gene is TRBJ2-7, the V gene TRBV4-1; TRBD1 or TRBD2 may be the D gene (6 bases each). With 3 bases removed from V and 6 bases from J, the gap between germline ends came to 21 bases. The V gene's germline CDR1 is MGHRA and CDR2 YSYEKL. The CDR3 consists of 16 residues.

This clonotype was observed at least ten times. The rearrangement links TRBV6-6 to TRBJ1-6, with unresolved D. Germline CDR1 is MNHNY and CDR2 is SVGAGI (reference sequence). With 0 bases removed from V and 4 bases from J, the gap between germline ends came to 19 bases. CDR3 size: 19 residues. CDR3 nucleotides: TGTGCCAGCAGTTACTCGAACGATCGGAGTTTCCTTTATAATTCACCCCTCCACTTT. It is translated as CASSYSNDRSFLYNSPLHF.

This clonotype was recorded only once. The gene calls are TRBV25-1 and TRBJ2-1; 13 positions match TRBD2. Germline V CDR1 and CDR2: MGHDK, SYGVNS. Germline trimming cut 4 bases from V and 7 bases from J; bases unmatched to any gene: 13. This CDR3 has 18 residues. The CDR3 loop is CASSGWTSGGSLGNEQFF. The CDR3 DNA is TGTGCCAGCAGTGGTTGGACTAGCGGGGGTTCTCTGGGGAATGAGCAGTTCTTC.

In this sample, this clonotype turned up once. The chain is built from TRBV27 and TRBJ2-7; D ambiguous. Germline assignment: CDR1 MNHEY and CDR2 SMNVEV (reference sequence). Trimming left V 0 bases short and J 2 bases short, with 5 bases between. This CDR3 has 13 residues. CDR3 DNA: TGTGCCAGCAGTTTATCGAGGACCTACGAGCAGTACTTC. Its translation: CASSLSRTYEQYF.

This clonotype has only a few counts. The chain combines TRBV7-9 with TRBJ2-1; TRBD2 is a possible D gene (6 bases). Germline V gene data show CDR1 as SEHNR and CDR2 as FQNEAQ (reference sequence). The CDR3 contains 14 residues. V lost 4 bases and J lost 8, with 15 bases in between. The DNA of the CDR3 is TGTGCCAGCAGCTCGGCGGGACCGCGGGATGAGCAGTTCTTC. Translating gives CASSSAGPRDEQFF. Full variable domain (missing parts from reference TRBV7-9 and TRBJ2-1): DTGVSQNPRHKITKRGQNVTFRCDPISEHNRLYWYRQTLGQGPEFLTYFQNEAQLEKSRLLSDRFSAERPKGSFSTLEIQRTEQGDSAMYLCASSSAGPRDEQFFGPGTRLTVL.

A few counts support this clonotype. The chain couples TRBV7-9 to TRBJ2-5, with a possible D match to TRBD1 (6 bases). The CDR3 is 15 amino acids. The V gene's germline CDR1 is SEHNR and CDR2 FQNEAQ (reference sequence). Trimming removed 5 bases at V and 0 bases at J, with 13 bases between. The CDR3, as DNA: TGTGCCAGCAGCCCCCGGGACAAGTACCAAGAGACCCAGTACTTC. Translation gives CASSPRDKYQETQYF.

The chain is built from TRBV19 and TRBJ2-4; D unclear. Germline loops: CDR1 LNHDA, CDR2 SQIVND (reference sequence). The CDR3 covers 14 residues. The V and J ends lost 1 base and 5 bases respectively, with 9 bases between them. This chain's CDR3 is CASSIGKRENIQYF. CDR3 coding DNA: TGTGCCAGTAGTATAGGAAAACGCGAAAACATTCAGTACTTC.

The CDR3 spells CASSLWGMGNEQFF. The CDR3 DNA is TGTGCCAGCAGTTTATGGGGCATGGGAAATGAGCAGTTCTTC. The rearrangement joins TRBV28 to TRBJ2-1; D unresolved. This CDR3 region has 14 residues. From germline, CDR1 is MDHEN and CDR2 SYDVKM. The ends were cut back, 0 bases at V and 7 bases at J, with 10 bases in the middle.

The rearrangement links TRBV6-1 to TRBJ2-5; 14 nucleotides agree with TRBD2. In germline, CDR1 is MNHNS, CDR2 SASEGT. The CDR3 covers 16 residues. The V and J ends lost 6 bases and 5 bases, in that order; junction bases with no gene match: 8. The CDR3: CASSPTSGGAVETQYF. The CDR3 DNA is TGTGCCAGCAGCCCGACTAGCGGGGGGGCAGTGGAGACCCAGTACTTC.

The V gene is TRBV11-2, the J gene TRBJ1-2; D gene uncertain. Trimming left V 2 bases short and J 4 bases short, with 17 bases between. This CDR3 has 16 residues. CDR1 and CDR2 from the germline V gene are SGHAT and FQNNGV. The CDR3 sequence: CASSLLRATAGYGYTF. CDR3 bases: TGTGCCAGCAGCTTACTCCGGGCCACGGCAGGCTATGGCTACACCTTC.

CDR3 protein: CASSQEAQGFYNEQFF. CDR3 DNA sequence: TGCGCCAGCAGCCAAGAAGCGCAGGGTTTCTACAATGAGCAGTTCTTC. The J gene is TRBJ2-1, the V gene TRBV4-1; a possible D gene is TRBD1 (5 bases). The V and J ends lost 0 bases and 3 bases respectively, with 12 bases between them. The CDR3 sequence is 16 residues long. The germline V gene encodes CDR1 MGHRA and CDR2 YSYEKL.